The clone carrying this T cell receptor beta chain was recorded only once. Germline V gene sequence: CDR1 MDHEN, CDR2 SYDVKM. With 6 bases clipped from V and 4 bases from J, the junction kept 14 bases outside the gene matches. There are 16 residues in the CDR3. This entry comes from a study of blood T cell repertoires in COVID-19. About the research overall: Sources were T cells, B-cell-depleted T cells, or PBMCs; the material itself was cDNA or gDNA.

Participants reported their clinical history, and cohort assignment relied on those reports. Assay: immunoSEQ multiplex PCR; the TCRdb copy retains only in-frame clones and omits some. The sample holds around 330,000 clones, around 90% seen once. The sample consisted of PBMCs or T cells enriched from blood (not recorded which). The receptor comes from a man aged 55 to 69 who had recovered from COVID-19. The chain couples TRBV28 to TRBJ2-7; TRBD2 aligns across 8 bases. The CDR3 nucleotides read TGTGCCAGCAGGGGTAATGAAGCGGGAGAGCGGTACGAGCAGTACTTC. This sequence encodes CASRGNEAGERYEQYF.